This TCR beta chain was captured by sequencing in a study of blood T cell repertoires in COVID-19. Study-wide context: There were acute and convalescent COVID-19 samples, and they came from the United States, Italy and Spain. T cells, B-cell-depleted T cells, or PBMCs supplied cDNA or gDNA.

Participants had their cohort set by participant-reported clinical history. Study processing details: Nucleated cell counts were estimated from reference gene primer amplification. Assay: immunoSEQ multiplex PCR; the TCRdb copy retains only in-frame clones and omits some. V, J and clone size derive from that table, while D and trimming were established from the DNA sequence. The profile shows 250,000 to 300,000 clones, approximately 90% of them singletons. This CDR3 comprises 15 residues. V was pared by 6 bases and J by 4 bases, with 8 bases of the junction left unmatched. Germline assignment: CDR1 LNHDA and CDR2 SQIVND (reference sequence). A single count supports this clone.

This chain joins TRBV19 and TRBJ2-7; 11 nucleotides align to TRBD1. The sequenced material came from PBMCs or T cells enriched from blood (not recorded which). This clonotype was sampled from a human donor in a cohort exposed to, infected with or recovered from COVID-19 (not recorded which). The donor label of this sample is uncertain. As DNA, the CDR3 is TGTGCCAGTAGCTCCGGGACAGGGGGGGTATACGAGCAGTACTTC. This gives the protein CASSSGTGGVYEQYF. Using reference TRBV19 and TRBJ2-7 for the parts outside the CDR3, the full variable domain is DGGITQSPKYLFRKEGQNVTLSCEQNLNHDAMYWYRQDPGQGLRLIYYSQIVNDFQKGDIAEGYSVSREKKESFPLTVTSAQKNPTAFYLCASSSGTGGVYEQYFGPGTRLTVT.